This passage covers 30 T cell receptor beta chains from one sample sequenced in a study of blood T cell repertoires in COVID-19. The assay was immunoSEQ multiplex PCR, and TCRdb's table has in-frame clones only and misses some. The profile shows about 180,000 clones, roughly 80% of them singletons. Material for sequencing was peripheral blood. The origin of the receptors is a woman in her seventies with COVID-19, enrolled during active disease.

This clone has only one observation. V gene TRBV28 combines with J gene TRBJ2-7; possible D gene TRBD1, 6 bases. CDR3 length: 13 residues. Germline V gene sequence: CDR1 MDHEN, CDR2 SYDVKM. V was cut by 6 bases and J by 8 bases, with 17 bases left in between. DNA for the CDR3: TGTGCCAGCAGCTATGGGGGCAACTTACAGCAGTACTTC. Its protein is CASSYGGNLQQYF.

This clone was seen only a few times. This chain uses TRBV3-1 (or the pseudogene TRBV3-2) with TRBJ2-5; no firm D call. This CDR3 comprises 13 residues. Germline V CDR1 and CDR2: LGHDT, YNNKEL (reference sequence). Trimming removed 8 bases at V and 6 bases at J, with 16 bases between. CDR3 protein: CASAFLVPKTQYF. CDR3 nucleotide sequence: TGTGCCAGCGCCTTCTTAGTCCCGAAGACCCAGTACTTC.

V usage is TRBV10-3 and J usage is TRBJ2-5; TRBD2 aligns across 9 bases. The trim removed 3 bases at V and 4 bases at J, leaving 3 bases unmatched. Germline loops: CDR1 ENHRY, CDR2 SYGVKD. The length of the CDR3 is 14 residues. CDR3 in DNA: TGTGCCATCAGTGAATTTAGCGGGGGAGAGACCCAGTACTTC. This codes for CAISEFSGGETQYF.

The rearrangement links TRBV19 to TRBJ2-1; D is ambiguous. This CDR3 is 12 amino acids long. CDR1 is LNHDA and CDR2 is SQIVND in the germline V gene (reference sequence). The ends were cut back, 5 bases at V and 7 bases at J, with 9 bases in the middle. The DNA of the CDR3 is TGTGCCAGTAGTCTATCTCGAAATGAGCAGTTCTTC. It yields the protein CASSLSRNEQFF.

The table lists this clone with a count of one. This chain connects TRBV11-3 to TRBJ2-1; no clear D gene. Germline CDR1 is SGHNT and CDR2 is YENEEA. V gave up 0 bases and J gave up 0 bases, with 6 bases separating them. The CDR3 spans 15 residues. CDR3 amino acids: CASSLDLSSYNEQFF. CDR3 in DNA: TGTGCCAGCAGCTTAGATCTCAGCTCCTACAATGAGCAGTTCTTC.

The chain is built from TRBV24-1 and TRBJ2-7; the D gene is possibly TRBD1 (5 bases). This CDR3 contains 13 residues. Per the germline V gene, CDR1 is KGHDR and CDR2 is SFDVKD. The V gene lost 7 bases and the J gene lost 5 bases, with 14 bases spanning the gap. The CDR3 loop reads CATSSTVTHEQYF. For the CDR3, the DNA is TGTGCCACCAGCTCGACAGTCACCCACGAGCAGTACTTC.

J is TRBJ2-7 and V is TRBV19; 8 nucleotides agree with TRBD2. This CDR3 region has 15 residues. J lost 3 bases, V lost 8 bases, and 12 bases had no gene match. Germline assignment: CDR1 LNHDA and CDR2 SQIVND (reference sequence). CDR3 sequence reads: CASADRGSGVYEQYF. The CDR3 bases are TGTGCCAGTGCAGATCGGGGTAGCGGGGTCTACGAGCAGTACTTC.

This chain uses TRBV7-2 with TRBJ2-7; D is possibly TRBD1 (6 bases). CDR3 length: 15 amino acids. Trimming took off 5 bases at V and 3 bases at J, with 17 bases between the two ends. The germline CDR1 and CDR2 sequences are SGHTA and FQGNSA. As DNA, the CDR3 is TGTGCCAGCAGCATGCAGGGGATCATCAACTACGAGCAGTACTTC. This encodes CASSMQGIINYEQYF.

The chain links TRBV28 to TRBJ1-6; D is uncertain. Germline CDR1 is MDHEN and CDR2 is SYDVKM. The length of the CDR3 is 16 residues. V lost 6 bases, J lost 2 bases, and 14 bases lay in between. The DNA for the CDR3 is TGTGCCAGCAGATACGACAACTCAGCCTATAATTCACCCCTCCACTTT. It codes for CASRYDNSAYNSPLHF. Together with reference TRBV28 and TRBJ1-6, the CDR3 gives the full variable domain: DVKVTQSSRYLVKRTGEKVFLECVQDMDHENMFWYRQDPGLGLRLIYFSYDVKMKEKGDIPEGYSVSREKKERFSLILESASTNQTSMYLCASRYDNSAYNSPLHFGNGTRLTVT.

V and J are TRBV7-2 and TRBJ2-1; possibly TRBD2 for D (6 bases). V was trimmed by 5 bases and J by 1 base, leaving 15 bases between them. Germline V gene lookup returns CDR1 SGHTA and CDR2 FQGNSA. This CDR3 has 16 residues. The CDR3 here is CASSLLRTISYNEQFF. In DNA form, the CDR3 reads TGTGCCAGCAGCCTTCTCCGGACTATTTCCTACAATGAGCAGTTCTTC. Filled out from reference TRBV7-2 and TRBJ2-1, the complete variable domain reads GAGVSQSPSNKVTEKGKDVELRCDPISGHTALYWYRQSLGQGLEFLIYFQGNSAPDKSGLPSDRFSAERTGGSVSTLTIQRTQQEDSAVYLCASSLLRTISYNEQFFGPGTRLTVL.

The chain employs TRBV24-1 and TRBJ1-5, with TRBD1 identical over 8 bases. Germline assignment: CDR1 KGHDR and CDR2 SFDVKD. There are 16 residues in the CDR3. J was trimmed by 6 bases and V by 3 bases; bases with no gene match: 9. The DNA for the CDR3 is TGTGCCACCAGTGATAATGACAGGGGAAGGGGTCAGCCCCAGCATTTT. Its translation is CATSDNDRGRGQPQHF.

This clone was found a few times. This chain uses TRBV29-1 with TRBJ2-2; 10 bases fit TRBD2. CDR3 size: 17 residues. The germline V gene has CDR1 SQVTM and CDR2 ANQGSEA. Trimming took 5 bases from V and 7 from J; bases not matched to a gene: 16. CDR3 nucleotide sequence: TGCAGCGTTCCCCGAAGCGGGAGGGCCGGCTATAGCGGGGAGCTGTTTTTT. This encodes CSVPRSGRAGYSGELFF.

The chain couples TRBV24-1 to TRBJ2-3; TRBD2 agrees at 15 bases. The length of the CDR3 is 17 residues. V was pared by 8 bases and J by 0 bases, with 5 bases of the junction left unmatched. The germline V gene has CDR1 KGHDR and CDR2 SFDVKD. CDR3 DNA: TGTGCCACCATGAGGACTAGCGGGAGGGGTAGCACAGATACGCAGTATTTT. Protein sequence: CATMRTSGRGSTDTQYF.

This clone was recorded a few times. This rearrangement joins TRBV19 to TRBJ2-2, with D possibly TRBD2 on 6 matching bases. The V gene lost 5 bases and the J gene lost 1 base, with 17 bases spanning the gap. Germline assignment: CDR1 LNHDA and CDR2 SQIVND (reference sequence). This CDR3 has 17 amino acids. The CDR3 DNA reads TGTGCCAGTAGTCCGTTCGGGACTCGAATGAACACCGGGGAGCTGTTTTTT. Protein: CASSPFGTRMNTGELFF.

The chain carries TRBV6-6 and TRBJ1-1, with D perhaps TRBD1 (5 bases). V was pared by 2 bases and J by 4 bases, with 17 bases between. Germline CDR1 and CDR2: MNHNY and SVGAGI (reference sequence). CDR3 length equals 16 residues. The chain's CDR3 is CASSYVGQGRGTEAFF. As DNA, the CDR3 is TGTGCCAGCAGTTACGTAGGGCAGGGAAGGGGCACTGAAGCTTTCTTT.

V gene TRBV29-1 combines with J gene TRBJ1-1; 8 nucleotides match TRBD1. Germline-derived CDR1 and CDR2 are SQVTM and ANQGSEA. V trimming: 7 bases; J trimming: 0 bases; junction bases outside the gene matches: 7. This CDR3 is 14 amino acids long. This CDR3 reads CSAGQVGMNTEAFF. In DNA, the CDR3 is TGCAGCGCGGGACAGGTCGGTATGAACACTGAAGCTTTCTTT.

Only a few counts were recorded for this clone. The rearrangement links TRBV5-6 to TRBJ2-3; 8 bases match TRBD2. Germline V gene data show CDR1 as SGHDT and CDR2 as YYEEEE. This CDR3 comprises 16 residues. With V trimmed by 1 base and J by 5 bases, 9 bases remained unmatched. This CDR3 is CASSLPGGRKEDTQYF. CDR3 DNA: TGTGCCAGCAGCTTGCCGGGGGGGAGGAAGGAAGATACGCAGTATTTT. The complete variable domain, with remaining parts taken from reference TRBV5-6 and TRBJ2-3, reads DAGVTQSPTHLIKTRGQQVTLRCSPKSGHDTVSWYQQALGQGPQFIFQYYEEEERQRGNFPDRFSGHQFPNYSSELNVNALLLGDSALYLCASSLPGGRKEDTQYFGPGTRLTVL.

The chain joins TRBV6-2 or TRBV6-3 to TRBJ1-2; D might be TRBD1 (5 bases). CDR3 size: 13 residues. V lost 5 bases to trimming and J lost 5 bases, with 12 bases between them. From germline, CDR1 is MNHEY and CDR2 SVGEGT. Here the CDR3 DNA reads TGTGCCAGCAGTGGGGCAGGCCATTATGGCTACACCTTC. It yields the protein CASSGAGHYGYTF.

This clone was recorded once. The rearrangement uses TRBV11-2 and TRBJ2-1; 12 bases line up with TRBD2. This CDR3 contains 13 residues. Germline V lookup: CDR1 SGHAT, CDR2 FQNNGV. V shed 6 bases, J shed 6 bases, and the junction held 0 bases outside the gene matches. The CDR3, as DNA: TGTGCCAGCAGACTAGCGGGAGGCAATGAGCAGTTCTTC. Translation gives CASRLAGGNEQFF.

This chain uses TRBV7-9 with TRBJ2-2, with unresolved D. This CDR3 has 11 residues. CDR1 is SEHNR and CDR2 is FQNEAQ in the germline V gene (reference sequence). V lost 5 bases to trimming and J lost 7 bases, with 5 bases between them. CDR3 in DNA: TGTGCCAGCAGCCGAGTCGGGGAGCTGTTTTTT. Protein: CASSRVGELFF.

The chain employs TRBV11-1 and TRBJ1-1; TRBD1 is a possible D gene (6 bases). The CDR3 is 13 residues long. V gave up 4 bases and J gave up 1 base, with 7 bases separating them. Germline V gene lookup returns CDR1 SGHAT and CDR2 FQDESV (reference sequence). The DNA of the CDR3 is TGTGCCAGCAGCTCGGGACAGAACACTGAAGCTTTCTTT. Encoded protein: CASSSGQNTEAFF.

In nucleotides, the CDR3 is TGTGCCAGCAGTTTCGGACAGGGGAGCAATCAGCCCCAGCATTTT. It is translated as CASSFGQGSNQPQHF. The V gene is TRBV6-5, the J gene TRBJ1-5; 9 positions agree with TRBD1. There are 15 residues in the CDR3. Germline V gene lookup returns CDR1 MNHEY and CDR2 SVGAGI. V gave up 4 bases and J gave up 1 base; unmatched junction bases: 2.

The rearrangement links TRBV7-8 to TRBJ1-5, with 7 positions matching TRBD1. From germline, CDR1 is SGHVS and CDR2 FQNEAQ. This CDR3 comprises 15 residues. V dropped 3 bases and J dropped 3; count of bases not matched to a gene: 5. In nucleotides, the CDR3 is TGTGCCAGCAGCTTTGGACAGGCTTCCAATCAGCCCCAGCATTTT. Its protein is CASSFGQASNQPQHF.

On this clone itself: Other DNA sequences in the same sample also yield this CDR3. The V and J genes are TRBV3-1 (or the pseudogene TRBV3-2) and TRBJ2-3, with 7 bases identical to TRBD2. The CDR3 spans 14 residues. V lost 3 bases, J lost 0 bases, and 0 bases stayed unmatched. From germline, CDR1 is LGHDT and CDR2 YNNKEL (reference sequence). CDR3 sequence reads: CASSQRGSTDTQYF. The CDR3 DNA reads TGTGCCAGCAGCCAGCGGGGGAGCACAGATACGCAGTATTTT.

This clone came up many times. The chain is built from TRBV7-9 and TRBJ1-1; the D is unclear. This CDR3 has 10 residues. Trimming cost V 8 bases and J 7 bases, with 8 bases left between them. In germline, CDR1 is SEHNR, CDR2 FQNEAQ (reference sequence). The CDR3 bases are TGTGCCAGCGGCGCGGGTGAAGCTTTCTTT. This encodes CASGAGEAFF.

The chain joins TRBV27 to TRBJ1-1; 8 nucleotides line up with TRBD1. This CDR3 is 15 amino acids long. The germline V gene has CDR1 MNHEY and CDR2 SMNVEV (reference sequence). Trimming took 0 bases from V and 3 from J; bases not matched to a gene: 3. The CDR3 reads CASSLSGQGDTEAFF. The CDR3 DNA is TGTGCCAGCAGTTTATCAGGACAGGGAGACACTGAAGCTTTCTTT.

This chain joins TRBV28 and TRBJ1-3, with TRBD1 as a possible D gene (6 bases). This CDR3 is built from 15 residues. V lost 2 bases and J lost 4, with 12 bases in between. Germline CDR1 reads MDHEN; CDR2 reads SYDVKM. CDR3 in DNA: TGTGCCAGCAGTTTACCTTCCAGGGGAGGAAACACCATATATTTT. It encodes CASSLPSRGGNTIYF.

The chain has TRBV18 and TRBJ2-2; a weak D match, TRBD2 (5 bases). V dropped 6 bases and J dropped 2 bases, with 19 bases sitting between them. Germline V CDR1 and CDR2: KGHSH, LQKENI. The CDR3 spans 17 residues. The CDR3 region is CASSPPGFQKNTGELFF. The CDR3 nucleotides are TGTGCCAGCTCTCCCCCGGGATTTCAGAAAAACACCGGGGAGCTGTTTTTT.

This clone showed up just once. V and J are TRBV10-3 and TRBJ2-1, with D possibly being TRBD1 (6 bases). The CDR3 is 15 residues long. With 0 bases removed from V and 8 bases from J, the gap between germline ends came to 14 bases. Germline assignment: CDR1 ENHRY and CDR2 SYGVKD. The DNA of the CDR3 is TGTGCCATCAGTGAGTCGTGGGGCAGGGGCTATGAGCAGTTCTTC. Translating gives CAISESWGRGYEQFF.

This sequence joins TRBV27 and TRBJ2-2; D ambiguous. V was cut by 3 bases and J by 1 base, with 9 bases left in between. There are 15 residues in the CDR3. Per the germline V gene, CDR1 is MNHEY and CDR2 is SMNVEV (reference sequence). CDR3 sequence reads: CASSLMAVNTGELFF. In DNA, the CDR3 is TGTGCCAGCAGTTTGATGGCGGTGAACACCGGGGAGCTGTTTTTT.